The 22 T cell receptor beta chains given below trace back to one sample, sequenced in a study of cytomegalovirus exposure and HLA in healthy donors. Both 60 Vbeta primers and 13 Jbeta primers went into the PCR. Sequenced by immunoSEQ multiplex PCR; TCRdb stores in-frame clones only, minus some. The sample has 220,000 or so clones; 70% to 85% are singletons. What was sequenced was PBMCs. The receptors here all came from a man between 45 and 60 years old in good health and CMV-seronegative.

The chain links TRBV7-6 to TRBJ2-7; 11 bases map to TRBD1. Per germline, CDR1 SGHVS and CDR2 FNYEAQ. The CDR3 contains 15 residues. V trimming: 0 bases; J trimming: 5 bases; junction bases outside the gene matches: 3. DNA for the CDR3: TGTGCCAGCAGCTTAGCACCGGACAGGGGGCACGAGCAGTACTTC. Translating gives CASSLAPDRGHEQYF.

This CDR3 is CASSVPPTGANQPQHF. In DNA, the CDR3 is TGTGCCAGCAGTGTACCCCCGACAGGGGCCAATCAGCCCCAGCATTTT. The chain uses TRBV6-1 and TRBJ1-5; 8 bases fit TRBD1. CDR3 size: 16 residues. Germline CDR1 reads MNHNS; CDR2 reads SASEGT. J gave up 3 bases and V 4 bases, and 8 bases lay outside the gene matches.

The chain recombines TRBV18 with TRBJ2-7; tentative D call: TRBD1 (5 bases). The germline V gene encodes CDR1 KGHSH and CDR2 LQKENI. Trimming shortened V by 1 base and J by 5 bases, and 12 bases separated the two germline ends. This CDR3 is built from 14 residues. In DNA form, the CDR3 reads TGTGCCAGCTCACCACGGCAGGGTACCCACGAGCAGTACTTC. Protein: CASSPRQGTHEQYF.

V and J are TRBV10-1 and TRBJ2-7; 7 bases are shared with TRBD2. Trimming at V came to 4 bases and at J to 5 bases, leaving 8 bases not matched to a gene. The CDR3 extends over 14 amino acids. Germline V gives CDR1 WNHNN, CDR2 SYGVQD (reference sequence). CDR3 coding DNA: TGCGCCAGCAGTGGTGGCGGACTAGGAGACGAGCAGTACTTC. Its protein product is CASSGGGLGDEQYF.

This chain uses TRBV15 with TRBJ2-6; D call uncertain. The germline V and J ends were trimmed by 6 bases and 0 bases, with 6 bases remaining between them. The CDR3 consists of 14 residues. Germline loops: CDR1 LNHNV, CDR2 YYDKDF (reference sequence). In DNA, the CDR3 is TGTGCCACCAGTGACTTCTCTGGGGCCAACGTCCTGACTTTC. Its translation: CATSDFSGANVLTF.

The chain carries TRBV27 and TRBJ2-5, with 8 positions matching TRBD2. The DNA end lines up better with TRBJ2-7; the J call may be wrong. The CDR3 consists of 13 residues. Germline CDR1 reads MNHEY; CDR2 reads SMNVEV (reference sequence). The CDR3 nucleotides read TGTGCCAGCAGTACGGGGACTAGCTACGAGCAGTACTTC. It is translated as CASSTGTSYEQYF.

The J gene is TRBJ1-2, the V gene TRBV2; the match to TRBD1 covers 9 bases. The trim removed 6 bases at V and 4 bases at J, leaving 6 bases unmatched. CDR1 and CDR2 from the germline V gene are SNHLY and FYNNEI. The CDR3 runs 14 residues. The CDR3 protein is CASSLGQGSYGYTF. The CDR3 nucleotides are TGTGCCAGCAGCCTGGGACAGGGTAGCTATGGCTACACCTTC.

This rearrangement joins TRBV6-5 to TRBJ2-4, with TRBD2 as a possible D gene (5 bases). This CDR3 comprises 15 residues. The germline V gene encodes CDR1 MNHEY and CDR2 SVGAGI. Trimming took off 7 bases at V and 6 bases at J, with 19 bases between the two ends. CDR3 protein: CASISGGGGRNIQYF. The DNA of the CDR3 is TGTGCCAGCATCTCCGGAGGCGGTGGCCGAAACATTCAGTACTTC.

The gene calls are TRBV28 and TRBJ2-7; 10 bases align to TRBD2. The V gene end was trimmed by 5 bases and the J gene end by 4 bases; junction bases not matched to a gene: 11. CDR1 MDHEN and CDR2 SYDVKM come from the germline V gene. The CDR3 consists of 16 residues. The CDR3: CASSREKLAGSYEQYF. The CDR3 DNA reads TGTGCCAGCAGTCGAGAGAAACTAGCGGGATCGTACGAGCAGTACTTC.

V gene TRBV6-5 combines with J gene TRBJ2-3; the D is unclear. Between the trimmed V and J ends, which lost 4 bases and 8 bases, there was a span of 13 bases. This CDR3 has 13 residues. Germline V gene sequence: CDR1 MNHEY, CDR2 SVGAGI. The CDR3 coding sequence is TGTGCCAGCAGTTCATCCCACAGTGGTACGCAGTATTTT. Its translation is CASSSSHSGTQYF.

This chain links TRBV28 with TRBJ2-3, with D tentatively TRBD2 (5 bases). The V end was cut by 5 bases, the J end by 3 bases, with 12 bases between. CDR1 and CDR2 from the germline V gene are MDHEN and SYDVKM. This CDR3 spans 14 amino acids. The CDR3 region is CASSPPRGTDTQYF. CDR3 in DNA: TGTGCCAGCAGTCCCCCTCGGGGTACAGATACGCAGTATTTT.

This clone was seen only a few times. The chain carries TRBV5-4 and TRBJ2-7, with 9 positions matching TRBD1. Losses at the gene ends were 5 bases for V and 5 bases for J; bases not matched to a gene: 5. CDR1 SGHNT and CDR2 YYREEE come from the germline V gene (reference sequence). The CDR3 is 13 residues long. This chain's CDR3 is CASRTGGVDEQYF. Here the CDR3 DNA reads TGTGCCAGCAGGACAGGGGGAGTTGACGAGCAGTACTTC.

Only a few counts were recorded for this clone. Here the CDR3 reads CASSRSAGFDEQYF. CDR3 DNA sequence: TGTGCCAGCAGTCGGTCGGCAGGGTTCGACGAGCAGTACTTC. The V call is TRBV27, the J call TRBJ2-7; tentative D call: TRBD1 (5 bases). From germline, CDR1 is MNHEY and CDR2 SMNVEV (reference sequence). This CDR3 has 14 amino acids. V was pared by 5 bases and J by 5 bases, with 16 bases between.

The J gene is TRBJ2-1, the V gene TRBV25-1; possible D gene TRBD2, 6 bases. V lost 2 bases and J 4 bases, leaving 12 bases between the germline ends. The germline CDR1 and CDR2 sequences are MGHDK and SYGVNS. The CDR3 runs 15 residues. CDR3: CASSEPGLQYNEQFF. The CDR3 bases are TGTGCCAGCAGTGAACCGGGACTCCAATACAATGAGCAGTTCTTC.

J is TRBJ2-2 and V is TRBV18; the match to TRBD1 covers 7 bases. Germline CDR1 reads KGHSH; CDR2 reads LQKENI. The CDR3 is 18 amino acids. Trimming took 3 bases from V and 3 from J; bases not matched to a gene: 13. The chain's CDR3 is CASSPQQGLFADTGELFF. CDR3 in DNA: TGTGCCAGCTCACCCCAACAGGGGTTATTTGCGGACACCGGGGAGCTGTTTTTT.

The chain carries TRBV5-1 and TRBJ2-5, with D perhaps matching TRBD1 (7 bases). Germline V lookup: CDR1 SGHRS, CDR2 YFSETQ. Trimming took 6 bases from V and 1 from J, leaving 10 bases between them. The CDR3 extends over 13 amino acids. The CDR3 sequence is CASTRGVQETQYF. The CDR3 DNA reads TGCGCCAGCACCAGGGGGGTCCAAGAGACCCAGTACTTC.

In nucleotides, the CDR3 is TGTGCCTGGGATCGCGGTTTTAACACTGAAGCTTTCTTT. Translation: CAWDRGFNTEAFF. This sequence joins TRBV30 and TRBJ1-1; D unresolved. The V gene lost 5 bases and the J gene lost 2 bases, with 12 bases spanning the gap. The CDR3 has 13 residues. Per germline, CDR1 GTSNPN and CDR2 SVGIG (reference sequence).

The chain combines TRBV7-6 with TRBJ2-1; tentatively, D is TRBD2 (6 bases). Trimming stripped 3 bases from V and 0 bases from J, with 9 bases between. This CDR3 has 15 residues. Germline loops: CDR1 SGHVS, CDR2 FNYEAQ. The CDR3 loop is CASSFSGSSYNEQFF. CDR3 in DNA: TGTGCCAGCAGCTTTAGCGGAAGCTCCTACAATGAGCAGTTCTTC. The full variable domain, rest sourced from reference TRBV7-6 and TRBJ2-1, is GAGVSQSPRYKVTKRGQDVALRCDPISGHVSLYWYRQALGQGPEFLTYFNYEAQQDKSGLPNDRFSAERPEGSISTLTIQRTEQRDSAMYRCASSFSGSSYNEQFFGPGTRLTVL.

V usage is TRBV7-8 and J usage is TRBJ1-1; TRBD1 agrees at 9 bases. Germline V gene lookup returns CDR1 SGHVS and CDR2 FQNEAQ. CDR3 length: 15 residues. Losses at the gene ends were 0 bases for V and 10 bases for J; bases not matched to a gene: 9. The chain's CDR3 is CASSLATLGQGVAFF. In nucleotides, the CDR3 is TGTGCCAGCAGCTTAGCGACCCTGGGACAGGGAGTAGCTTTCTTT.

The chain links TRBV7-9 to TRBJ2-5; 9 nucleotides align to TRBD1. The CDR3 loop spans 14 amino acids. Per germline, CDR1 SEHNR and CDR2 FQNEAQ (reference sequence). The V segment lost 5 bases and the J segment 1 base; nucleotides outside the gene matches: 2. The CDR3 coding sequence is TGTGCCAGCAGCCAGGGACAGGGCCAAGAGACCCAGTACTTC. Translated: CASSQGQGQETQYF. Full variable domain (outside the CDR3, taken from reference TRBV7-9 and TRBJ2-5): DTGVSQNPRHKITKRGQNVTFRCDPISEHNRLYWYRQTLGQGPEFLTYFQNEAQLEKSRLLSDRFSAERPKGSFSTLEIQRTEQGDSAMYLCASSQGQGQETQYFGPGTRLLVL.

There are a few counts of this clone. In DNA form, the CDR3 reads TGCGCCAGCAGCTTGGCGGGAGGGACGGCTAATGAAAAACTGTTTTTT. Its translation: CASSLAGGTANEKLFF. The genes are TRBV5-1 and TRBJ1-4; TRBD1 might be the D (5 bases). This CDR3 is 16 amino acids long. V lost 0 bases and J lost 3, with 12 bases in between. Germline CDR1 SGHRS, CDR2 YFSETQ.

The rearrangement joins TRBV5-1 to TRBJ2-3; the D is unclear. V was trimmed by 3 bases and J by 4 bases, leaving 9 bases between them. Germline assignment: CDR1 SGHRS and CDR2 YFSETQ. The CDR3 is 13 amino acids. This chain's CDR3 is CASSSAVSDTQYF. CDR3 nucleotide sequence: TGCGCCAGCAGCTCTGCAGTTTCAGATACGCAGTATTTT. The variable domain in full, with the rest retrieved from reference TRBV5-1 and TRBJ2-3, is KAGVTQTPRYLIKTRGQQVTLSCSPISGHRSVSWYQQTPGQGLQFLFEYFSETQRNKGNFPGRFSGRQFSNSRSEMNVSTLELGDSALYLCASSSAVSDTQYFGPGTRLTVL.